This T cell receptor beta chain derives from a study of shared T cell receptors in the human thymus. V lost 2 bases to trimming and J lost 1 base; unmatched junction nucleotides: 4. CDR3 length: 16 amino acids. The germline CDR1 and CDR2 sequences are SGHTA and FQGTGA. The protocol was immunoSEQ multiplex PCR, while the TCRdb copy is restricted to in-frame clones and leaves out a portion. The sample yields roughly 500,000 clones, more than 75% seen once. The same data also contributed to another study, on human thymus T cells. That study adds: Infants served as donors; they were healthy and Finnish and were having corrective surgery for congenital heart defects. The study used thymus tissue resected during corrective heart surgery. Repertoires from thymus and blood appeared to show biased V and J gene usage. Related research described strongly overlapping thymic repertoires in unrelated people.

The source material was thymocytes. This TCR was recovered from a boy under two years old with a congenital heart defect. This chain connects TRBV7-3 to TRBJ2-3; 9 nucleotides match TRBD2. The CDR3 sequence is CASSLAGGPGTDTQYF. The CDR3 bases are TGTGCCAGCAGCTTAGCGGGAGGGCCGGGCACAGATACGCAGTATTTT.